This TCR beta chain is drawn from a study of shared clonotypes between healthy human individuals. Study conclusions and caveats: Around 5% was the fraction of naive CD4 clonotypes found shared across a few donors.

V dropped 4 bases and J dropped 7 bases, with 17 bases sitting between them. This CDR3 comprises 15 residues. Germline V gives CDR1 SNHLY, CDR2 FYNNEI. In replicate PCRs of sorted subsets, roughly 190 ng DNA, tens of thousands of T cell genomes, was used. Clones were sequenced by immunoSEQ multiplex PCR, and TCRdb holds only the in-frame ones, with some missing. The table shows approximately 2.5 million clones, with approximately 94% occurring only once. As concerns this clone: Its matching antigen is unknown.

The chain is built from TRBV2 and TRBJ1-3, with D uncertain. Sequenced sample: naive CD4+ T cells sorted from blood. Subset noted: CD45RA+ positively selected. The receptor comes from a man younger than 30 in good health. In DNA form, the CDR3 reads TGTGCCAGCAGTGGAGGAATTACTGTCAGCAACACCATATATTTT. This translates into CASSGGITVSNTIYF.